What follows are 2 T cell receptor beta chains derived from one specimen sequenced in a study of blood T cell repertoires in COVID-19 (TCRdb year 2020). Preparation of the library involved the immunoSEQ multiplex PCR assay. TCRdb limited this immuneACCESS table to in-frame rearrangements with V and J called. A share of clones is missing; checked studies link under half to unresolved V genes, and the rest is unexplained. The sample data list fewer than 250,000 clones, and 88% of these were observed just once. The ten biggest clones cover 5% to 7.5% of the sample. The sample consisted of peripheral blood. Receptors were obtained from a woman aged 40 to 50 who had recovered from COVID-19.

V gene TRBV12-3 or TRBV12-4 combines with J gene TRBJ1-1; no reliable D call. The CDR3 is 12 residues long. V was pared by 6 bases and J by 1 base, with 6 bases between. In DNA, the CDR3 is TGTGCCAGCAGGCTAGAGAACACTGAAGCTTTCTTT. Its protein is CASRLENTEAFF.

V gene TRBV7-2 combines with J gene TRBJ2-7; a possible D gene is TRBD2 (6 bases). V lost 5 bases and J lost 2, with 13 bases in between. There are 14 residues in the CDR3. From germline, CDR1 is SGHTA and CDR2 FQGNSA. CDR3 protein: CASSDYSGTYEQYF. CDR3 bases: TGTGCCAGCAGCGACTATAGCGGAACCTACGAGCAGTACTTC.